The present T cell receptor beta chain was sequenced within a study of spatial heterogeneity in lung cancer. Remarks on this clonotype: Compared with germline, one end of the junction differs, possibly owing to a read error.

TCRdb recomputed calls from the 5' RACE reads with MiXCR, one row per CDR3 protein. Of around 120,000 distinct CDR3 sequences in the sample, more than 10% are singletons; the top ten hold about 15%. Regarding time point: blood at routine non-recurrence follow-up after resection. Tumor, nontumor lung or frozen PBMC supplied whole RNA, sequenced without sorting. The CDR3 has 13 amino acids. Per the germline V gene, CDR1 is SSHAT and CDR2 is FNYEAQ (reference sequence). This receptor was obtained from a male donor with early-stage non-small cell lung cancer. The sequences come from PBMCs, collected at follow-up. The genes are TRBV7-7 and TRBJ2-5; D remains unclear. The CDR3 region is CASSQVESETQYF. DNA of the CDR3: TGTGCTAGCAGCCAGGTAGAATCGGAGACCCAGTACTTC. Supplemented by reference TRBV7-7 and TRBJ2-5, the full variable domain reads GAGVSQSPRYKVTKRGQDVTLRCDPISSHATLYWYQQALGQGPEFLTYFNYEAQPDKSGLPSDRFSAERPEGSISTLTIQRTEQRDSAMYRCASSQVESETQYFGPGTRLLVL.